Listed below are T cell receptor beta chains from one sample, sequenced in a study of Ad26.COV2.S vaccination and SARS-CoV-2 variants. The assay was immunoSEQ multiplex PCR, and TCRdb's table has in-frame clones only and misses some. The profile covers roughly 450,000 clones, with 75% to 95% appearing a single time and over 9% taken by the ten largest. The sequencing here drew on peripheral blood, taken in a trial of Ad26.COV2.S vaccine versus placebo. The source is a person between 18 and 65 years old who received the Ad26.COV2.S COVID-19 vaccine or a placebo. CDR3s include the opening cysteine and the closing phenylalanine or tryptophan. A D gene is named only where the DNA matches it firmly. Size is stated for part of the rows, as once, few or many counts, or as a class when the clone is expanded.

d_call	v_call	clone_size	j_call	cdr3_aa	cdr3_nt
NA	TRBV27	NA	TRBJ2-7	CASSWGDSYEQYF	TGTGCCAGCAGTTGGGGGGACAGCTACGAGCAGTACTTC
NA	TRBV6-2/TRBV6-3	NA	TRBJ1-1	CASSYSGEAFF	TGTGCCAGCAGTTACTCTGGAGAAGCTTTCTTT
TRBD2	TRBV25-1	once	TRBJ2-1	CASSERTSGRPNNEQFF	TGTGCCAGCAGTGAAAGGACTAGCGGGAGGCCCAACAATGAGCAGTTCTTC
NA	TRBV2	NA	TRBJ2-3	CASSVTETSTDTQYF	TGTGCCAGCAGTGTGACTGAAACTAGCACAGATACGCAGTATTTT
TRBD1	TRBV11-2	NA	TRBJ2-7	CASGDRVASYEQYF	TGTGCCAGCGGGGACAGGGTTGCCTCCTACGAGCAGTACTTC
TRBD1	TRBV15	NA	TRBJ1-3	CATSRFGTVGGNTIYF	TGTGCCACCAGCAGATTCGGGACAGTTGGTGGAAACACCATATATTTT
TRBD1	TRBV6-2/TRBV6-3	NA	TRBJ2-7	CASSRDRGYSYEQYF	TGTGCCAGCAGTCGCGACAGGGGCTATAGCTACGAGCAGTACTTC
NA	TRBV18	NA	TRBJ2-7	CASSRGQHYEQYF	TGTGCCAGCTCACGCGGACAGCACTACGAGCAGTACTTC
TRBD1	TRBV25-1	NA	TRBJ1-3	CASSEGQGENTIYF	TGTGCCAGCAGCGAGGGCCAGGGGGAGAACACCATATATTTT
NA	TRBV20-1	NA	TRBJ2-5	CSYRRETQYF	TGCAGCTACCGACGGGAGACCCAGTACTTC
NA	TRBV7-8	NA	TRBJ2-7	CASQGWGVHEQYF	TGTGCCAGCCAAGGCTGGGGAGTCCACGAGCAGTACTTC
TRBD1	TRBV19	NA	TRBJ2-7	CASSIGGTGTYEQYF	TGTGCCAGTAGTATTGGAGGGACAGGGACCTACGAGCAGTACTTC
TRBD1	TRBV6-6	NA	TRBJ1-2	CASSSRQGHLYGYTF	TGTGCCAGCAGTTCCCGACAGGGCCATTTATATGGCTACACCTTC
NA	TRBV10-2	NA	TRBJ1-2	CASRDDSTNYGYTF	TGCGCCAGCAGGGACGACAGTACTAACTATGGCTACACCTTC
TRBD1	TRBV7-2	NA	TRBJ1-5	CASSHGTGYQPQHF	TGTGCCAGCAGCCACGGGACAGGGTATCAGCCCCAGCATTTT
NA	TRBV3-1/TRBV3-2	NA	TRBJ1-4	CASSQHNEKLFF	TGTGCCAGCAGCCAACATAATGAAAAACTGTTTTTT
TRBD2	TRBV12-3/TRBV12-4	NA	TRBJ2-1	CASSFTGGNEQFF	TGTGCCAGCAGCTTCACGGGAGGGAATGAGCAGTTCTTC